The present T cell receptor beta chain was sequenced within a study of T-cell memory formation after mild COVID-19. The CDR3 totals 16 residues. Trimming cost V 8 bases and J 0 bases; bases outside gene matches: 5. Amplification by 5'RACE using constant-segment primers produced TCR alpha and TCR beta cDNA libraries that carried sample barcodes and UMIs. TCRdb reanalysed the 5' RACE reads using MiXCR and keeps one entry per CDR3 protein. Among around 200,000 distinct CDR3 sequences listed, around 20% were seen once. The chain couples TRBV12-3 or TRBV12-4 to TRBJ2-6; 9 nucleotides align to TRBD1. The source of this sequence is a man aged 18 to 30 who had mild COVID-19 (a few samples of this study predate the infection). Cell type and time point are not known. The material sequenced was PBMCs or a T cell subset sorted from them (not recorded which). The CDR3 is CASRDRVHSGANVLTF. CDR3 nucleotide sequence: TGTGCCAGCCGGGACAGGGTGCACTCTGGGGCCAACGTCCTGACTTTC.